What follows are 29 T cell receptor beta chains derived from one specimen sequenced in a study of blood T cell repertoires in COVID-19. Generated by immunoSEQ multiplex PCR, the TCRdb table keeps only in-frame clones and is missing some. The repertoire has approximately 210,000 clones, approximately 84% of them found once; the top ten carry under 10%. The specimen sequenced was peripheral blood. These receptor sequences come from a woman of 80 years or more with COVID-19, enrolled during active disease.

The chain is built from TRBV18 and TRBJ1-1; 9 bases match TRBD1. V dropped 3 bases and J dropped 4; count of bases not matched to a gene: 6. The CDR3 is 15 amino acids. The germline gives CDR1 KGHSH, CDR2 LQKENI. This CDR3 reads CASSPGTGRSTEAFF. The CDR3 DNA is TGTGCCAGCTCACCCGGGACAGGGCGGAGCACTGAAGCTTTCTTT.

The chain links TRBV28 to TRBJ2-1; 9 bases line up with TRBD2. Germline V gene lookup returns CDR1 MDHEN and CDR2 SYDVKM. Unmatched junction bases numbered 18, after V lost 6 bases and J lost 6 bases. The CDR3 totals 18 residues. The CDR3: CASSRLRASGARGNEQFF. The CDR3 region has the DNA TGTGCCAGCAGCCGGCTTCGGGCTAGCGGGGCAAGGGGCAATGAGCAGTTCTTC.

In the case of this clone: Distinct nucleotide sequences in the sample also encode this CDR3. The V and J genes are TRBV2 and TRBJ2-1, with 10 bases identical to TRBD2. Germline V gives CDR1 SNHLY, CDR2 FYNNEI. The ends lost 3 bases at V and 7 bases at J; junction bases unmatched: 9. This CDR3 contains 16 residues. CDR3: CASSEMGSGRQNEQFF. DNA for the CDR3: TGTGCCAGCAGTGAGATGGGTAGCGGGAGGCAGAATGAGCAGTTCTTC.

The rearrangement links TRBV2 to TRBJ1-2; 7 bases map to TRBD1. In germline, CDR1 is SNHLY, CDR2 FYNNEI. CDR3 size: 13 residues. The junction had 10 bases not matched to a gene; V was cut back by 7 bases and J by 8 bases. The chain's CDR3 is CASTRQGSLGYTF. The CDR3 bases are TGTGCCAGCACTCGACAGGGAAGTTTAGGCTACACCTTC.

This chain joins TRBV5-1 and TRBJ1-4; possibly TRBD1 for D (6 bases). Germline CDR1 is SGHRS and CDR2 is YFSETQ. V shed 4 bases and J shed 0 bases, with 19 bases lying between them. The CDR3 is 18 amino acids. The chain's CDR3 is CASSTRGANRATNEKLFF. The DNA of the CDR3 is TGCGCCAGCAGCACCCGGGGGGCGAATCGAGCAACTAATGAAAAACTGTTTTTT.

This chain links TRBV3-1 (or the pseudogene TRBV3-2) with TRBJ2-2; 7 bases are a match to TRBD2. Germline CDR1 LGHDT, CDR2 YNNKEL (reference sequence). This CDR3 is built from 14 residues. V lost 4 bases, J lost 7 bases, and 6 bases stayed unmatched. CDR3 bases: TGTGCCAGCAGCCTGTCGAGGGAGGGCGGGGAGCTGTTTTTT. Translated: CASSLSREGGELFF.

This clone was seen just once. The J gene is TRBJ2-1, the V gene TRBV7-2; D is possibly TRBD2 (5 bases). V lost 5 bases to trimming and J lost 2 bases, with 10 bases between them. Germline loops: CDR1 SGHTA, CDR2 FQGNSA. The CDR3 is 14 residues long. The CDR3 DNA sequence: TGTGCCAGCAGCCCCGGACTGGCCTACAATGAGCAGTTCTTC. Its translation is CASSPGLAYNEQFF.

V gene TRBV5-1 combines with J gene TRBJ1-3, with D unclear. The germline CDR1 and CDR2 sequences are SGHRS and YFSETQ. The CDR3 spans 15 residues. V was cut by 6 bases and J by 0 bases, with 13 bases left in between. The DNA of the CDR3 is TGCGCCAGCAAGGTTGCAGCGGGCTCTGGAAACACCATATATTTT. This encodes CASKVAAGSGNTIYF.

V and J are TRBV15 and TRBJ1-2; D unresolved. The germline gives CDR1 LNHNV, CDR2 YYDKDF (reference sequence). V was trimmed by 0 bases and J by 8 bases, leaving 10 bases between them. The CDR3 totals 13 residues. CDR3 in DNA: TGTGCCACCAGCAGAGACCCCAACGAGGGCTACACCTTC. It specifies CATSRDPNEGYTF. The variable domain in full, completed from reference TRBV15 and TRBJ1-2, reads DAMVIQNPRYQVTQFGKPVTLSCSQTLNHNVMYWYQQKSSQAPKLLFHYYDKDFNNEADTPDNFQSRRPNTSFCFLDIRSPGLGDTAMYLCATSRDPNEGYTFGSGTRLTVV.

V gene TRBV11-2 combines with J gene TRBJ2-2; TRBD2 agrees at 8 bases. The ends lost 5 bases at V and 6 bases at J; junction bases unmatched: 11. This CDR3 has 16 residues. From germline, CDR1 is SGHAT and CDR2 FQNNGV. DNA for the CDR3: TGTGCCAGCAGCGTAGCGGGAACCCCCAACGCCGGGGAGCTGTTTTTT. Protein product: CASSVAGTPNAGELFF.

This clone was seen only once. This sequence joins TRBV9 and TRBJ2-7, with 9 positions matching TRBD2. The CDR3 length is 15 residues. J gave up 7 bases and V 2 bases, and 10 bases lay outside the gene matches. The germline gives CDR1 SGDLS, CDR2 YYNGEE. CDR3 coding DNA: TGTGCCAGCAGCGTCGGAGTGGCGGGAGGGCTTGAGCAGTACTTC. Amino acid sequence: CASSVGVAGGLEQYF. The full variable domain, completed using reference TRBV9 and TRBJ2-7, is DSGVTQTPKHLITATGQRVTLRCSPRSGDLSVYWYQQSLDQGLQFLIQYYNGEERAKGNILERFSAQQFPDLHSELNLSSLELGDSALYFCASSVGVAGGLEQYFGPGTRLTVT.

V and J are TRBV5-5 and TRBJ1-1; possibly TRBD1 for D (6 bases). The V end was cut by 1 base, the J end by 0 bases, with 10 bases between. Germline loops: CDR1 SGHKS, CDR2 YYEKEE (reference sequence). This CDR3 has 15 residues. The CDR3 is CASSLMDSMNTEAFF. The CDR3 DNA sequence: TGTGCCAGCAGCTTGATGGACAGTATGAACACTGAAGCTTTCTTT.

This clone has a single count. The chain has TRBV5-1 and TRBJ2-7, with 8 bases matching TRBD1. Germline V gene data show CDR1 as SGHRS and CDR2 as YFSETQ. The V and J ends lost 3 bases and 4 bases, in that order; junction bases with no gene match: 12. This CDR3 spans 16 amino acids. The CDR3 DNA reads TGCGCCAGCAGCTCAGACGGGACAGGAGGGAGGTACGAGCAGTACTTC. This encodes CASSSDGTGGRYEQYF.

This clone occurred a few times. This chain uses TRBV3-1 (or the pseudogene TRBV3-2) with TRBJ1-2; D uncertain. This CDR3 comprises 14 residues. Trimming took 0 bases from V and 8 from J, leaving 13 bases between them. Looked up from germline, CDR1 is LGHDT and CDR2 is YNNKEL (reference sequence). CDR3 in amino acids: CASSQDSLGRGYTF. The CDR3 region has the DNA TGTGCCAGCAGCCAAGATTCACTTGGGAGAGGCTACACCTTC.

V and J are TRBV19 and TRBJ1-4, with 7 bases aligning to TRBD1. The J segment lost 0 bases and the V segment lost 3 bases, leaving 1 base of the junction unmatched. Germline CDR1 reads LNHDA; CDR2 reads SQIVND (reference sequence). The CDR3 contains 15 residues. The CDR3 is CASSIGTATNEKLFF. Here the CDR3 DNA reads TGTGCCAGTAGTATCGGGACAGCAACTAATGAAAAACTGTTTTTT.

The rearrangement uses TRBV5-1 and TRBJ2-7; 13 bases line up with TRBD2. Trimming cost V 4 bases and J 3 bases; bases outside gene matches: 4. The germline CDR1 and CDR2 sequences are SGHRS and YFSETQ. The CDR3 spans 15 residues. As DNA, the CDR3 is TGCGCCAGCAGCAGGACTAGCGGGAGTGTCTACGAGCAGTACTTC. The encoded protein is CASSRTSGSVYEQYF.

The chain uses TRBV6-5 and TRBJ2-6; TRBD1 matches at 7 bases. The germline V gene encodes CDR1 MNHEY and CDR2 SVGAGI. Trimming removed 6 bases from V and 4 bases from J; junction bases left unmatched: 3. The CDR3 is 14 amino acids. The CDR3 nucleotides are TGTGCCAGCAGCCTACAGGGGGGGGCCAACGTCCTGACTTTC. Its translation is CASSLQGGANVLTF.

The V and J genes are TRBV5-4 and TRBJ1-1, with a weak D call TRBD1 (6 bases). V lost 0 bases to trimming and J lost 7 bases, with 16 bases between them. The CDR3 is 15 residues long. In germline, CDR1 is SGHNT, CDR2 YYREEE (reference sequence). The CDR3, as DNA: TGTGCCAGCAGCTTGGGACGGGACAAAGGGAATGAAGCTTTCTTT. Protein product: CASSLGRDKGNEAFF.

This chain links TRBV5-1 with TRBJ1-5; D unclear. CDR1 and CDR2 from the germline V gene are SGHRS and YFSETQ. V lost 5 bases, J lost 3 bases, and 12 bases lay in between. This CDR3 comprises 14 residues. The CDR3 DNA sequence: TGCGCCAGCAGGACTGACGGGGACAATCAGCCCCAGCATTTT. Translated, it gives CASRTDGDNQPQHF.

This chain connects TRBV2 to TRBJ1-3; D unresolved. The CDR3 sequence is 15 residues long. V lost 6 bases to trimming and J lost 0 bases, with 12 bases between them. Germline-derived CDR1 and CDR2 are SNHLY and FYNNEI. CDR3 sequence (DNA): TGTGCCAGCAGACGCGGACTGACCTCTGGAAACACCATATATTTT. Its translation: CASRRGLTSGNTIYF.

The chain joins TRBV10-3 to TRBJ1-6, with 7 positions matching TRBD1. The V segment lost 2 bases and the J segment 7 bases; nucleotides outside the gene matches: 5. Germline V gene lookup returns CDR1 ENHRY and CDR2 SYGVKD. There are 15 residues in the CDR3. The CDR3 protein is CAISEGGQINSPLHF. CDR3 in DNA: TGTGCCATCAGTGAGGGGGGACAGATAAATTCACCCCTCCACTTT.

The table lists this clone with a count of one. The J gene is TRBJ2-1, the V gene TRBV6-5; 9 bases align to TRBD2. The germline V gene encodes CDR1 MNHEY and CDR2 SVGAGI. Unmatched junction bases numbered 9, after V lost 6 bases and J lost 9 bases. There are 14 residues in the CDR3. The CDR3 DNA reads TGTGCCAGCAGACTAGCGGGCCTCTTCAGTGAGCAGTTCTTC. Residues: CASRLAGLFSEQFF.

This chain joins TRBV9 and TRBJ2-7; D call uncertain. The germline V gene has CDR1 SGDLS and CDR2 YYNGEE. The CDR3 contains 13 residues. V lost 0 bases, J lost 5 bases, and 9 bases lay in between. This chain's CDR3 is CASSVGLVNEQYF. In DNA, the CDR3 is TGTGCCAGCAGCGTAGGGCTAGTAAACGAGCAGTACTTC.

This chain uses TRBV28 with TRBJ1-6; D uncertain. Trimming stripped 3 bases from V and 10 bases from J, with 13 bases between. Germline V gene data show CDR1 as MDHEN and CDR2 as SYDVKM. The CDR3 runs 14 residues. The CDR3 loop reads CASSFRLSNSPLHF. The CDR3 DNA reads TGTGCCAGCAGTTTTCGACTATCGAACTCACCCCTCCACTTT.

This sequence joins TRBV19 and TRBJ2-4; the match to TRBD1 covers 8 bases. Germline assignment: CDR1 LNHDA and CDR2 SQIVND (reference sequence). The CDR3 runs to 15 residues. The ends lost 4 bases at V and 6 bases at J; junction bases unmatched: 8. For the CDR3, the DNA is TGTGCCAGTAGTAGAACCCAGGGGGCGCGAAACATTCAGTACTTC. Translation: CASSRTQGARNIQYF.

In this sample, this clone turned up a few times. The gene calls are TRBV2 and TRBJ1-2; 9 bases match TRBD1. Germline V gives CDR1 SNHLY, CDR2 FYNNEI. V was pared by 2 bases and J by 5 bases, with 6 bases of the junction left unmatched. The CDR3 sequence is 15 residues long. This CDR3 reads CASSERTGGAYGYTF. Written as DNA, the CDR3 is TGTGCCAGCAGTGAAAGAACAGGGGGCGCGTATGGCTACACCTTC.

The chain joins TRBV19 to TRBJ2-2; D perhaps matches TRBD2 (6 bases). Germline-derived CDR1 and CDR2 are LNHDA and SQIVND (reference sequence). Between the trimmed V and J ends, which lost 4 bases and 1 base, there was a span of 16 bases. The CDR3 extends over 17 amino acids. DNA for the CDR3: TGTGCCAGTAGTACCCTAGGAGGGTTCGTGAACACCGGGGAGCTGTTTTTT. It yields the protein CASSTLGGFVNTGELFF.

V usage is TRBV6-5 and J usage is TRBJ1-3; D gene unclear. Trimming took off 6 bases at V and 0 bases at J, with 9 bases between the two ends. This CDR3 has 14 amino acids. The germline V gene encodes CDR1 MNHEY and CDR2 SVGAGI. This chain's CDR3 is CASRTTYSGNTIYF. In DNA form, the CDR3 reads TGTGCCAGCAGGACAACCTACTCTGGAAACACCATATATTTT.

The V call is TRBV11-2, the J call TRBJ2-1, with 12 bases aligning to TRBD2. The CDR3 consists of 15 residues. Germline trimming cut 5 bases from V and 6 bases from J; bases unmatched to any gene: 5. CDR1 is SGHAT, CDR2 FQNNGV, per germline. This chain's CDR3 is CASSPRLAGANEQFF. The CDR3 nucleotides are TGTGCCAGCAGCCCCAGACTAGCGGGGGCCAATGAGCAGTTCTTC.